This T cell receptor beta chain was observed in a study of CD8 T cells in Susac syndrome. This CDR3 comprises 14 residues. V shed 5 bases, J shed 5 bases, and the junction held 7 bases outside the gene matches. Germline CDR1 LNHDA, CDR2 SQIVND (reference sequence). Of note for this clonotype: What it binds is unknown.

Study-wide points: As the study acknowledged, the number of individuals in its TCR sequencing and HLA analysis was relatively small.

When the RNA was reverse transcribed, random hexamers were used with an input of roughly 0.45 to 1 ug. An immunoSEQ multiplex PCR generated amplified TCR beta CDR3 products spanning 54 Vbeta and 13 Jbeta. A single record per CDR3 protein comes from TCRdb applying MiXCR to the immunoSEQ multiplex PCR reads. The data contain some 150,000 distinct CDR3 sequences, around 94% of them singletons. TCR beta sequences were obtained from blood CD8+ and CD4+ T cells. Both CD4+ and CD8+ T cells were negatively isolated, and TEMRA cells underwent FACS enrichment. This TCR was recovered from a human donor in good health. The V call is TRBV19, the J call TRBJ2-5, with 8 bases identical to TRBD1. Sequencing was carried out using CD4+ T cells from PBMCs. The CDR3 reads CASSADRVWETQYF. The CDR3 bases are TGTGCCAGTAGTGCGGACAGGGTCTGGGAGACCCAGTACTTC. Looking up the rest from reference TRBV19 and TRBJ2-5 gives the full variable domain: DGGITQSPKYLFRKEGQNVTLSCEQNLNHDAMYWYRQDPGQGLRLIYYSQIVNDFQKGDIAEGYSVSREKKESFPLTVTSAQKNPTAFYLCASSADRVWETQYFGPGTRLLVL.